Listed here is a single TCR beta chain. The antigen is not known. The source of the sample is a study of shared clonotypes between healthy human individuals. Study results and caveats: Clonotype sharing among donors, it was expected, would be affected by sequencing depth.

Looked up from germline, CDR1 is MNHEY and CDR2 is SVGAGI. The CDR3 has 15 amino acids. Trimming cost V 0 bases and J 6 bases; bases outside gene matches: 7. Clones were sequenced by immunoSEQ multiplex PCR, and TCRdb holds only the in-frame ones, with some missing. The sample carries approximately 2.1 million clones, 80% to 95% recorded once. All donors qualified as healthy HIV-negative adults and had experienced no recent acute infections or vaccinations. Subsets obtained from CD4+ cells comprised CD45RA+ naive and CD45RA-negative memory cells. Sample: naive CD4+ T cells from PBMCs. Specified subset: CD45RA+ positively selected. V usage is TRBV6-5 and J usage is TRBJ1-1; 7 bases match TRBD1. This sequence was found in a man younger than 35 in good health. Some clones in this sample may be carry-over from other donors' samples. CDR3 region: CASSYSARGTAEAFF. Written as DNA, the CDR3 is TGTGCCAGCAGTTACTCCGCCAGGGGGACGGCTGAAGCTTTCTTT.